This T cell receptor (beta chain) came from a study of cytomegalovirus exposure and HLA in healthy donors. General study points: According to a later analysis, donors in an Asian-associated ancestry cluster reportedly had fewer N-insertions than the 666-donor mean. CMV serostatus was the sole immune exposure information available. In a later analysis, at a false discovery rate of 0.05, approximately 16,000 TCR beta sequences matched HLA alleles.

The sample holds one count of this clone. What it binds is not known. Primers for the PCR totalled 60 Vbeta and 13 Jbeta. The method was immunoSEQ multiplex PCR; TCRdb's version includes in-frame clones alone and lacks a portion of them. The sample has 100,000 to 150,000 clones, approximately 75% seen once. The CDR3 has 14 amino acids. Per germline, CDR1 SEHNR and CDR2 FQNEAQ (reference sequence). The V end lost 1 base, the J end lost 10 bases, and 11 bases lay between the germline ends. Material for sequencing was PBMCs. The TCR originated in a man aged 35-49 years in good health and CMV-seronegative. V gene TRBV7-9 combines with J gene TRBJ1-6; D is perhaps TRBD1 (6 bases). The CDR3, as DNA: TGTGCCAGCAGCTTAGGGAAGGGGGACTCACCCCTCCACTTT. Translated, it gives CASSLGKGDSPLHF.